This T cell receptor (beta chain) stems from a study of blood T cell repertoires in COVID-19. Looking at the study overall: From T cells, B-cell-depleted T cells, or PBMCs came the material, which was cDNA or gDNA.

The protocol was immunoSEQ multiplex PCR, while the TCRdb copy is restricted to in-frame clones and leaves out a portion. The table has 70,000 or so clones, roughly 80% seen once. V gave up 6 bases and J gave up 4 bases; unmatched junction bases: 9. This CDR3 region has 16 residues. Germline lookup yields CDR1 MNHEY and CDR2 SVGEGT. Seattle-derived patients entered the study during active infection and were followed longitudinally. The source material was peripheral blood. The TCR originated in a man between 50 and 59 years old with COVID-19, enrolled during active disease. The chain employs TRBV6-2 or TRBV6-3 and TRBJ2-1; 10 bases are shared with TRBD2. The CDR3 protein is CASSPRLAGGYNEQFF. In DNA form, the CDR3 reads TGTGCCAGCAGCCCCCGACTAGCGGGTGGGTACAATGAGCAGTTCTTC.